The present entry profiles one T cell receptor beta chain with its context. What it binds is not known. Data came from immunoSEQ multiplex PCR; TCRdb stores just in-frame clones and leaves some out. The sample yields millions of clones, just over 90% seen once. The entry originates in a study of shared clonotypes between healthy human individuals. Broader study findings: Exclusively blood specimens were collected; tissue repertoires likely differ.

V dropped 2 bases and J dropped 6 bases, with 7 bases sitting between them. CDR1 and CDR2 from the germline V gene are MNHEY and SVGAGI. The CDR3 covers 13 residues. The receptor's source is a man between 18 and 29 years old in good health. Some clones in this sample may be carry-over from other donors' samples. The gene calls are TRBV6-5 and TRBJ2-2; D is unclear. Material for sequencing was naive CD4+ T cells from PBMCs. Indicated subset: CD45RA+ positively selected. Here the CDR3 reads CASSYRPAGELFF. For the CDR3, the DNA is TGTGCCAGCAGTTACCGTCCCGCCGGGGAGCTGTTTTTT.